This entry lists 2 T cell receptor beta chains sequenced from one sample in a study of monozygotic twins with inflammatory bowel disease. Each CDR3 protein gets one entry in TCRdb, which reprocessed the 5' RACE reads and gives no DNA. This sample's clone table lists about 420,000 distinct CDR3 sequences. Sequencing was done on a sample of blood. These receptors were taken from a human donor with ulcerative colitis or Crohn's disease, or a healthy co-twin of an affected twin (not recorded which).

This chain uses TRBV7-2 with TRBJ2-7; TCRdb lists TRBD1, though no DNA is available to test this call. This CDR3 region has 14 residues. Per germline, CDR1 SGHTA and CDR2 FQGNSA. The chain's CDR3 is CASSLATGPGEQYF.

CDR3 loop: CASSARGQVSGNTIYF. The chain uses TRBV6-1 and TRBJ1-3; the D call from TCRdb, TRBD1, cannot be confirmed without DNA. Germline V gene lookup returns CDR1 MNHNS and CDR2 SASEGT. The CDR3 totals 16 residues.